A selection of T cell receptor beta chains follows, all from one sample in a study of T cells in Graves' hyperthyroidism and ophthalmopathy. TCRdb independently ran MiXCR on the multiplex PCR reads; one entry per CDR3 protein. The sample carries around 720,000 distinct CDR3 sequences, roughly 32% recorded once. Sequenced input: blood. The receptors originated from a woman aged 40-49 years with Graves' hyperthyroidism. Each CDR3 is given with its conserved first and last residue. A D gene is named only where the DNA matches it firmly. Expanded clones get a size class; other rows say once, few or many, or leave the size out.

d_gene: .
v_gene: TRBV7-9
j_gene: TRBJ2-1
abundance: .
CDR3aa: CASSRRDTYNEQFF
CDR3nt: TGTGCCAGCAGCCGGAGGGACACCTACAATGAGCAGTTCTTC

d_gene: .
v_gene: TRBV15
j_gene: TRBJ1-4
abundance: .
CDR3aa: CATSRWGDGEKLFF
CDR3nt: TGTGCCACCAGCAGATGGGGGGACGGTGAAAAACTGTTTTTT

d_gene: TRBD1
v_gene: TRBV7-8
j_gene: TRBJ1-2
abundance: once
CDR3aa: CASSFGTARSTF
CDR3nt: TGTGCCAGCAGCTTTGGGACAGCACGTAGCACCTTC

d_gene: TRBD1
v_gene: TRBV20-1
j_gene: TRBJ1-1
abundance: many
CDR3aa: CSANQGDTEAFF
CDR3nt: TGCAGTGCTAACCAGGGGGACACTGAAGCTTTCTTT

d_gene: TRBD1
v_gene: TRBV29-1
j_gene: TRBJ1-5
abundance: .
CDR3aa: CSVEVDRVHQPQHF
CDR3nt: TGCAGCGTTGAAGTCGACAGGGTGCATCAGCCCCAGCATTTT

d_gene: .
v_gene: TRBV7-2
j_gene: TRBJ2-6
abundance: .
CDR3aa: CASSSWKILTF
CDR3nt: TGTGCCAGCAGCTCGTGGAAAATCCTGACTTTC

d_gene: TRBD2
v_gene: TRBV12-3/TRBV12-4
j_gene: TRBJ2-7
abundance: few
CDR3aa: CASRPPSGTAYEQYF
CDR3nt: TGTGCCAGCAGGCCACCTAGCGGGACGGCCTACGAGCAGTACTTC

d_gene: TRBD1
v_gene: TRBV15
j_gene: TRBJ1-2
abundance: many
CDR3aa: CATSRELTGSYGYTF
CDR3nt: TGTGCCACCAGCAGAGAGTTGACAGGGTCCTACGGCTACACCTTC

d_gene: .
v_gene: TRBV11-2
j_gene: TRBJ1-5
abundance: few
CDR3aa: CASSLEAGQPQHF
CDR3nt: TGTGCCAGCAGCTTAGAGGCAGGTCAGCCCCAGCATTTT

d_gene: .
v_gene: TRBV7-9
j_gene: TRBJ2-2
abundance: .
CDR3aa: CTPQTWNTGELFF
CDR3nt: TGTACCCCACAGACTTGGAACACCGGGGAGCTGTTTTTT

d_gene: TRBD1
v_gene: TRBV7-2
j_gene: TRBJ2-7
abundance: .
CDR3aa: CASSLKGWGTGISYEQYF
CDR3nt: TGTGCCAGCAGTTTAAAAGGGTGGGGGACAGGGATCTCCTACGAGCAGTACTTC

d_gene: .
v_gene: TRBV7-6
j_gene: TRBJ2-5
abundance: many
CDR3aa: CASSLGPTDQETQYF
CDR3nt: TGTGCCAGCAGCTTGGGACCGACAGATCAAGAGACCCAGTACTTC

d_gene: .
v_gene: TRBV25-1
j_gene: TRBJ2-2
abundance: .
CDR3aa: CASSGMQGSTGKLFF
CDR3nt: TGTGCCAGCAGTGGCATGCAGGGGTCCACCGGGAAGCTGTTTTTT

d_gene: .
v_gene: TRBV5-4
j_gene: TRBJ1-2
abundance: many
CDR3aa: CASKNGPSGYTF
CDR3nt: TGTGCCAGCAAAAACGGGCCGTCTGGCTACACCTTC

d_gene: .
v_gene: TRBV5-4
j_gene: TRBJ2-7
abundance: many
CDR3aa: CASSLGDRAEQYF
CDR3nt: TGTGCCAGCAGCTTGGGGGATCGGGCTGAGCAGTACTTC

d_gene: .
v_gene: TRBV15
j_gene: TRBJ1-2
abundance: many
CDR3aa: CATSRDLSGPYGYTF
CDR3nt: TGTGCCACCAGCAGAGATCTTTCCGGTCCGTATGGCTACACCTTC

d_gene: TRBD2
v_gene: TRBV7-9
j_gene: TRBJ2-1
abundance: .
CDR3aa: CASSSSGRADDEQFF
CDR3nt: TGTGCCAGCAGCTCTAGCGGGAGGGCCGACGATGAGCAGTTCTTC

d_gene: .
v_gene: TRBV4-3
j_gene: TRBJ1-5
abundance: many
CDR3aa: CASSQDSGQPQHF
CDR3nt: TGCGCCAGCAGCCAAGATAGTGGTCAGCCCCAGCATTTT

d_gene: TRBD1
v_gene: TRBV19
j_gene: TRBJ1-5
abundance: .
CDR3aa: CASIAGGMAYSNQPQHF
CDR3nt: TGTGCCAGTATCGCAGGGGGCATGGCGTATAGCAATCAGCCCCAGCATTTT

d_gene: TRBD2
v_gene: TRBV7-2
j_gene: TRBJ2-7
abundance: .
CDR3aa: CASSPRSGRAYEQYF
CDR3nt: TGTGCCAGCAGCCCTCGGAGCGGGAGGGCCTACGAGCAGTACTTC